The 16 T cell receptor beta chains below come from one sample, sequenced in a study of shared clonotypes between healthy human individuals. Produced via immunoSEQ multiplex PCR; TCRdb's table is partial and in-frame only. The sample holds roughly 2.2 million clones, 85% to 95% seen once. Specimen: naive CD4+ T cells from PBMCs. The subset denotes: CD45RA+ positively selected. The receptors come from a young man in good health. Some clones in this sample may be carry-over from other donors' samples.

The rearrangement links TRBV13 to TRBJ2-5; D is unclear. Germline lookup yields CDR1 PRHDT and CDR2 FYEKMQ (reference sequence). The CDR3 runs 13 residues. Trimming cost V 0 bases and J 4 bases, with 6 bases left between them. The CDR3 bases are TGTGCCAGCAGCTTAGGTGTTTTAGAGACCCAGTACTTC. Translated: CASSLGVLETQYF.

CDR3 sequence reads: CASSSPRGDSPNYGYTF. CDR3 sequence (DNA): TGTGCCAGTAGTTCACCGAGAGGAGACAGTCCTAACTATGGCTACACCTTC. The chain carries TRBV19 and TRBJ1-2, with D possibly matching TRBD1 (5 bases). Germline CDR1 and CDR2: LNHDA and SQIVND (reference sequence). The CDR3 consists of 17 residues. Trimming removed 5 bases at V and 0 bases at J, with 19 bases between.

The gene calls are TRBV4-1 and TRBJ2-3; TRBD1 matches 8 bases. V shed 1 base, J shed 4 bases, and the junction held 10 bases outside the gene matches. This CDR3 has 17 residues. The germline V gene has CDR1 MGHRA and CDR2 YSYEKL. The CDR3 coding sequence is TGCGCCAGCAGCCAAGCTCCGGACAGGGTCCCTCCAGATACGCAGTATTTT. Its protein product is CASSQAPDRVPPDTQYF.

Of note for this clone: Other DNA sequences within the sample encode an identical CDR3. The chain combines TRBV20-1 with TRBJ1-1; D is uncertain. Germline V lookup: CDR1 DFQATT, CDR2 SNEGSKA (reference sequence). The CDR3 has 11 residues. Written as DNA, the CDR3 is TGCAGCGGACGGCTGAACACTGAAGCTTTCTTT. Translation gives CSGRLNTEAFF.

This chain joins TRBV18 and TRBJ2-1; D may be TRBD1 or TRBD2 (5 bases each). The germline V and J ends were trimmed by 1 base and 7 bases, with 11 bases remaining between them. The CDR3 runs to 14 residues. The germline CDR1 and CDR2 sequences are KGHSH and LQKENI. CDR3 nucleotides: TGTGCCAGCTCACCACAAGGGACCGATAATGAGCAGTTCTTC. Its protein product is CASSPQGTDNEQFF.

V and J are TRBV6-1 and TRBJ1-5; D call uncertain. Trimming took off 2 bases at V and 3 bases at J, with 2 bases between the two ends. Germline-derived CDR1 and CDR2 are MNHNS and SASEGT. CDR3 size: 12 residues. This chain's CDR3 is CASSENNQPQHF. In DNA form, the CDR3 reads TGTGCCAGCAGTGAAAACAATCAGCCCCAGCATTTT.

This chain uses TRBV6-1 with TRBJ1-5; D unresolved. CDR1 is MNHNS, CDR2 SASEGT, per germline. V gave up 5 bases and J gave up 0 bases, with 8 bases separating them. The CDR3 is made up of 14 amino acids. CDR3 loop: CASSPDYSNQPQHF. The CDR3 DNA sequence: TGTGCCAGCAGTCCTGACTATAGCAATCAGCCCCAGCATTTT.

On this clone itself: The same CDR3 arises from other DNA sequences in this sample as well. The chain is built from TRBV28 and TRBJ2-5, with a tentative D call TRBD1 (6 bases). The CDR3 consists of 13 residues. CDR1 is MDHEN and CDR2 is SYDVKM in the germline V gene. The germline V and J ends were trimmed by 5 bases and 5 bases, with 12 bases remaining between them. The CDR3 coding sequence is TGTGCCAGCAGTAGCCAGGGGCCGGAGACCCAGTACTTC. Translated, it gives CASSSQGPETQYF.

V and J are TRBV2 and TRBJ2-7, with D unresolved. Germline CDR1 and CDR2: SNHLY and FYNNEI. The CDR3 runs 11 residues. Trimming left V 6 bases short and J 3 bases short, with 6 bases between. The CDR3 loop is CASRVYYEQYF. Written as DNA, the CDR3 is TGTGCCAGCAGGGTATACTACGAGCAGTACTTC.

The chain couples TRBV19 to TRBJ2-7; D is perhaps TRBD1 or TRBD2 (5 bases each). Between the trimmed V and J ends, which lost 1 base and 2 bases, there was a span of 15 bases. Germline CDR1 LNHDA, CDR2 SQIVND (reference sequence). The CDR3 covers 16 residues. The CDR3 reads CASSIAGTYLTYEQYF. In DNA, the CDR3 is TGTGCCAGTAGTATAGCTGGGACGTATTTGACCTACGAGCAGTACTTC.

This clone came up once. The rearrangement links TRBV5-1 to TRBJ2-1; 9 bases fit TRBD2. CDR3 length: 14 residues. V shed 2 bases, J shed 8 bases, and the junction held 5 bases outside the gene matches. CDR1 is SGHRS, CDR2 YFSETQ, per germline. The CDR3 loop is CASSFASGVYEQFF. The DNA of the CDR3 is TGCGCCAGCAGCTTCGCTAGCGGGGTCTATGAGCAGTTCTTC.

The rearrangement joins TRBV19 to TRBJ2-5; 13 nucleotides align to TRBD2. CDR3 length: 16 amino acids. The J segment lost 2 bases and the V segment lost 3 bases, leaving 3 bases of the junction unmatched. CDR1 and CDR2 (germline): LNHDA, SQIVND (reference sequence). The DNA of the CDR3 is TGTGCCAGTAGTATTCGGACTAGCGGGGGTCAAGAGACCCAGTACTTC. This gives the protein CASSIRTSGGQETQYF.

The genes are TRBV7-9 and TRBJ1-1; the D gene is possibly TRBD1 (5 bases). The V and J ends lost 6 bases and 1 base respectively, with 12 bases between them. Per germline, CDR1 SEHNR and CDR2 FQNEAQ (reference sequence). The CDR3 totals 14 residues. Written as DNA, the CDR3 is TGTGCCAGCAGTAAGGGGCTTGGGAACACTGAAGCTTTCTTT. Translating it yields CASSKGLGNTEAFF.

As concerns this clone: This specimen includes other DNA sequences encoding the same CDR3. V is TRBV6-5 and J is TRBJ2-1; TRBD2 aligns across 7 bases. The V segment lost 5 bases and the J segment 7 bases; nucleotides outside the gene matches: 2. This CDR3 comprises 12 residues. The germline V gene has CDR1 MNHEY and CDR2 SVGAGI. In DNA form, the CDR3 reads TGTGCCAGCAGTCCCGGGGGGAATGAGCAGTTCTTC. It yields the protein CASSPGGNEQFF.

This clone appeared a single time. The DNA of the CDR3 is TGTGCCAGCTCACCAGGGATAGCAACCTACGAGCAGTACTTC. Residues: CASSPGIATYEQYF. This chain connects TRBV18 to TRBJ2-7; D not certain. Germline CDR1 KGHSH, CDR2 LQKENI. Trimming took off 2 bases at V and 2 bases at J, with 10 bases between the two ends. This CDR3 is 14 amino acids long.

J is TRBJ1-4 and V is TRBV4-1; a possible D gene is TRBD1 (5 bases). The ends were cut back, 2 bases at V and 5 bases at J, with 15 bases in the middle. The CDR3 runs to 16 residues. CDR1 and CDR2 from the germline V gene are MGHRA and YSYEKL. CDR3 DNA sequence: TGCGCCAGCAGCCAATGGGATCAGGGTACGAATGAAAAACTGTTTTTT. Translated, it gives CASSQWDQGTNEKLFF.